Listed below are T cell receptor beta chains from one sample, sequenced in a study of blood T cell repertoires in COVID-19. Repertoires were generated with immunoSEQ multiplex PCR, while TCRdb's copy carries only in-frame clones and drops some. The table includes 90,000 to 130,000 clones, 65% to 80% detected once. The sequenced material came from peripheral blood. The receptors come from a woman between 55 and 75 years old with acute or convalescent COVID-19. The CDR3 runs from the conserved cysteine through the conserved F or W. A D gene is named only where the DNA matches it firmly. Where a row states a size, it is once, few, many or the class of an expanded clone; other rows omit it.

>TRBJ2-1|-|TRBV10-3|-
CAISGGDVQNEQFF
TGTGCCATCAGTGGGGGGGACGTTCAGAATGAGCAGTTCTTC
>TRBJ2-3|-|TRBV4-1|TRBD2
CASSRWGLAGFTDTQYF
TGCGCCAGCAGCCGCTGGGGACTAGCGGGGTTCACAGATACGCAGTATTTT
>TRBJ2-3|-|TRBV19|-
CASSTGQTVTDTQYF
TGTGCCAGTAGTACAGGACAGACCGTCACAGATACGCAGTATTTT
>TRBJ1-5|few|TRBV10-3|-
CAISAGREGQPQHF
TGTGCCATCAGTGCTGGCAGGGAGGGTCAGCCCCAGCATTTT
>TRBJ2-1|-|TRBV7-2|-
CASSLAHGGPYNEQFF
TGTGCCAGCAGCTTAGCGCACGGGGGGCCGTACAATGAGCAGTTCTTC
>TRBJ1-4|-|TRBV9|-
CASSVGQFGTTNEKLFF
TGTGCCAGCAGCGTAGGACAGTTCGGTACAACTAATGAAAAACTGTTTTTT
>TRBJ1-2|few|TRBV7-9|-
CASSLVSVPYGYTF
TGTGCCAGCAGCTTAGTGTCAGTACCATATGGCTACACCTTC
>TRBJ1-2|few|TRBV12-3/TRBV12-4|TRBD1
CASRISGGGYTF
TGTGCCAGCAGGATATCAGGGGGTGGCTACACCTTC
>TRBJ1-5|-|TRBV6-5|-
CASSYDRWQPQHF
TGTGCCAGCAGTTATGACAGGTGGCAGCCCCAGCATTTT
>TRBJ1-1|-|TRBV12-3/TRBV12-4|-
CASSQQENTEAFF
TGTGCCAGCAGTCAACAGGAAAACACTGAAGCTTTCTTT
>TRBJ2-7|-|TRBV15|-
CATSREQGYEQYF
TGTGCCACCAGCAGAGAACAGGGCTACGAGCAGTACTTC
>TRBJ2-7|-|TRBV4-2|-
CASSRDPQGREQYF
TGTGCCAGCAGCCGAGACCCACAGGGCAGGGAGCAGTACTTC
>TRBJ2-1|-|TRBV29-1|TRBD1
CSGGTGVEQFF
TGCAGCGGGGGGACAGGGGTTGAGCAGTTCTTC
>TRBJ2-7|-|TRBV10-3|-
CAITREKTQFSGEQYF
TGTGCCATCACACGGGAGAAGACCCAATTCTCGGGCGAGCAGTACTTC
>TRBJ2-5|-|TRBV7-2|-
CASSLDYQETQYF
TGTGCCAGCAGCTTGGACTACCAAGAGACCCAGTACTTC
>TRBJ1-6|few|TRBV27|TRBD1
CASSIKLINRTGGFNYNSPLHF
TGTGCCAGCAGCATTAAATTAATTAACAGGACAGGGGGCTTCAATTATAATTCACCCCTCCACTTT
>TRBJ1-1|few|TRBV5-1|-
CASSSTLNTEAFF
TGCGCCAGCAGCTCAACATTGAACACTGAAGCTTTCTTT
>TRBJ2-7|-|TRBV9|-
CASSVSGGPAEEQYF
TGTGCCAGCAGCGTATCCGGGGGTCCTGCGGAAGAGCAGTACTTC
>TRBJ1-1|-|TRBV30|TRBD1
CAWSLTGIGGSEAFF
TGTGCCTGGAGCCTGACAGGGATTGGGGGTTCTGAAGCTTTCTTT
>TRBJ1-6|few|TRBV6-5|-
CASSYEGLRNSPLHF
TGTGCCAGCAGTTACGAGGGACTAAGGAATTCACCCCTCCACTTT
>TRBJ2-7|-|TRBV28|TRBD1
CASSLFGTGGTYEQYF
TGTGCCAGCAGTTTATTTGGGACAGGGGGTACCTACGAGCAGTACTTC
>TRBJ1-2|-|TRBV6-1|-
CASGGGGLIGTNGYTF
TGTGCCAGCGGTGGGGGGGGTTTGATAGGTACGAATGGCTACACCTTC
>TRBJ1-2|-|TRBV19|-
CASSIGLDTGYGYTF
TGTGCCAGTAGTATCGGTTTGGACACGGGCTATGGCTACACCTTC
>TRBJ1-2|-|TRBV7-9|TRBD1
CASSLGSRTGRSGGYTF
TGTGCCAGCAGCTTAGGGTCGAGGACAGGGAGGTCTGGCGGCTACACCTTC
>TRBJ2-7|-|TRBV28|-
CASSYEGSYEQYF
TGTGCCAGCAGTTATGAGGGCTCCTACGAGCAGTACTTC
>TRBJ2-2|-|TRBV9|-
CASSKAGREVTGELFF
TGTGCCAGCAGCAAAGCCGGCAGGGAGGTCACCGGGGAGCTGTTTTTT
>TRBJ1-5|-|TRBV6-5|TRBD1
CASTATGYRQPQHF
TGTGCCAGCACTGCGACAGGGTATCGTCAGCCCCAGCATTTT
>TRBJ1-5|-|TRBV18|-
CASSATGQGNQPQHF
TGTGCCAGCTCAGCGACGGGACAAGGCAATCAGCCCCAGCATTTT